This TCR beta chain was observed in a study of radiotherapy plus CTLA-4 blockade in lung cancer. Study as a whole: Objective responses were recorded in roughly 17% of patients, with disease control recorded in 25% to 40%. Study-wide findings and caveats: Radiotherapy was combined with ipilimumab, and tumor-derived TCR clones then expanded in blood. Early blood T cell clone changes and increased post-radiation serum interferon-beta were reportedly the strongest response predictors.

In germline, CDR1 is LGHNA, CDR2 YNFKEQ. With V trimmed by 4 bases and J by 5 bases, 15 bases remained unmatched. The CDR3 consists of 18 residues. Focal radiation plus CTLA-4 blockade with ipilimumab was administered to patients who had chemo-refractory metastatic non-small-cell lung cancer. Comments on this clone: Its specificity is unknown.

Clones were sequenced by immunoSEQ multiplex PCR, and TCRdb holds only the in-frame ones, with some missing. The sample contains 60,000 to 85,000 clones, around nine tenths of which appear only once. The V call is TRBV4-2, the J call TRBJ1-5; 9 bases agree with TRBD1. Sample: peripheral blood, taken from a patient treated with radiotherapy plus ipilimumab. The origin of this receptor is a human donor with non-small cell lung cancer who had stable disease on radiotherapy plus ipilimumab. CDR3 region: CASSPFPGGQGIDQPQHF. CDR3 bases: TGTGCCAGCAGCCCCTTTCCCGGAGGACAGGGGATAGATCAGCCCCAGCATTTT.